The following is a TCR beta chain sequence with its context. The data were taken from a study of blood T cell repertoires in COVID-19. Only in-frame clones appear in the TCRdb table, and some are missing; sequencing was by immunoSEQ multiplex PCR. The data show 300,000 to 450,000 clones, roughly nine tenths seen once. The sequence came from a woman aged 30 to 39 who had recovered from COVID-19. Sequenced input: PBMCs or T cells enriched from blood (not recorded which).

The CDR3 DNA is TGTGCCAGCAGTGAAGCTCCAGGGCCGTCCTACGAGCAGTACTTC. The encoded protein is CASSEAPGPSYEQYF. The chain joins TRBV6-1 to TRBJ2-7; D is perhaps TRBD1 (5 bases). Trimming cost V 0 bases and J 1 base, with 10 bases left between them. There are 15 residues in the CDR3. Germline-derived CDR1 and CDR2 are MNHNS and SASEGT.